The table lists the clone carrying this T cell receptor beta chain with a few counts. Its antigen is as yet unknown. The data stem from a study of T cell responses to AZD1222 COVID-19 vaccine. Produced via immunoSEQ multiplex PCR; TCRdb's table is partial and in-frame only. The repertoire includes about 150,000 clones, approximately 90% of them detected once, and 5.5% to 8.5% sits in the top ten. Notes on the study in general: Among vaccine-associated CD4 TCRs, coverage spanned spike, with dominance at 160-218 and 743-854. White British donors predominated, females outnumbered males, and clonal diversity was possibly underestimated. Within unmutated variant regions lay the reported targets of nearly half of spike-specific TCRs. Baseline seropositivity characterized only a handful of AZD1222 recipients.

V lost 3 bases and J 1 base, leaving 16 bases between the germline ends. CDR1 is LGHNA, CDR2 YNFKEQ, per germline. This CDR3 spans 16 amino acids. This sequence was found in an adult who had recovered from COVID-19. The starting material was peripheral blood, obtained after recovery from COVID-19. The chain joins TRBV4-2 to TRBJ2-7; D possibly uses TRBD1 or TRBD2 (5 bases each). The CDR3 DNA reads as TGTGCCAGCAGCCACAAAACCGGGGCCACTTCCTACGAGCAGTACTTC. Amino acid sequence: CASSHKTGATSYEQYF.